Listed here are 25 T cell receptor beta chains from one sample, sequenced in a study of cytomegalovirus exposure and HLA in healthy donors. PCR was performed using 60 Vbeta and 13 Jbeta primers. The assay was immunoSEQ multiplex PCR, and TCRdb's table has in-frame clones only and misses some. This sample carries about 150,000 clones, around 78% of them seen once, and the ten largest clones take less than 15%. Input material: PBMCs. The receptor set was obtained from a woman in her fifties or sixties in good health and CMV-seropositive.

This clone has a handful of counts. This sequence joins TRBV2 and TRBJ2-2; D possibly corresponds to TRBD1 (6 bases). The germline CDR1 and CDR2 sequences are SNHLY and FYNNEI. The CDR3 loop spans 12 amino acids. Trimming removed 8 bases from V and 7 bases from J, with 11 bases in between. CDR3 DNA sequence: TGTGCCAGCCAACAGGGAAACGGGGAGCTGTTTTTT. Translation gives CASQQGNGELFF.

The rearrangement joins TRBV29-1 to TRBJ1-1; D may be TRBD1 (5 bases). The ends were cut back, 3 bases at V and 4 bases at J, with 12 bases in the middle. This CDR3 is built from 13 residues. Germline CDR1 and CDR2: SQVTM and ANQGSEA. CDR3 nucleotides: TGCAGCGTTGACTGGGCTAGGGGCACTGAAGCTTTCTTT. As protein: CSVDWARGTEAFF.

V gene TRBV7-2 combines with J gene TRBJ2-7; D is possibly TRBD1 (5 bases). CDR3 length equals 13 residues. V lost 4 bases, J lost 1 base, and 8 bases lay in between. Germline CDR1 reads SGHTA; CDR2 reads FQGNSA. CDR3 sequence reads: CASSSRQSYEQYF. The CDR3 nucleotides are TGTGCCAGCAGCTCAAGACAGTCCTACGAGCAGTACTTC.

The V call is TRBV20-1, the J call TRBJ1-4; D is undetermined. V gave up 2 bases and J gave up 11 bases, with 9 bases separating them. The CDR3 covers 11 residues. Per germline, CDR1 DFQATT and CDR2 SNEGSKA (reference sequence). CDR3 DNA sequence: TGCAGTGCTAGAAAAAATCCGAAACTGTTTTTT. Amino acid sequence: CSARKNPKLFF.

This clone appeared once. The V and J genes are TRBV7-3 and TRBJ1-2; 7 bases are shared with TRBD1. Germline CDR1 and CDR2: SGHTA and FQGTGA. V was clipped by 5 bases and J by 4 bases; unmatched bases: 10. The CDR3 runs to 15 residues. The CDR3 coding sequence is TGTGCCAGCAGCCAAGGGGGCGGACGGACCTATGGCTACACCTTC. This translates into CASSQGGGRTYGYTF. The full variable domain, in which reference TRBV7-3 and TRBJ1-2 provide the parts outside the CDR3, is GAGVSQTPSNKVTEKGKYVELRCDPISGHTALYWYRQSLGQGPEFLIYFQGTGAADDSGLPNDRFFAVRPEGSVSTLKIQRTERGDSAVYLCASSQGGGRTYGYTFGSGTRLTVV.

This rearrangement joins TRBV27 to TRBJ1-2; no definite D call. The CDR3 spans 11 residues. V lost 5 bases and J 4 bases, leaving 5 bases between the germline ends. Germline CDR1 and CDR2: MNHEY and SMNVEV (reference sequence). CDR3 sequence reads: CASSGGYGYTF. Written as DNA, the CDR3 is TGTGCCAGCAGTGGAGGCTATGGCTACACCTTC.

The chain combines TRBV7-9 with TRBJ1-6; possibly TRBD1 for D (5 bases). V lost 2 bases, J lost 10 bases, and 9 bases lay in between. Germline CDR1 SEHNR, CDR2 FQNEAQ (reference sequence). This CDR3 has 13 residues. CDR3 sequence: CASSLKGESPLHF. The CDR3 DNA is TGTGCCAGCAGCTTAAAAGGGGAATCACCCCTCCACTTT.

The V call is TRBV2, the J call TRBJ1-2; D is possibly TRBD1 (6 bases). The CDR3 is made up of 15 amino acids. Germline V gene sequence: CDR1 SNHLY, CDR2 FYNNEI. Between the trimmed V and J ends, which lost 6 bases and 4 bases, there was a span of 18 bases. The CDR3 sequence: CASSSLSRGGYGYTF. The DNA for the CDR3 is TGTGCCAGCAGCTCGCTTAGCAGGGGTGGCTATGGCTACACCTTC.

This clone has only one observation. V gene TRBV27 combines with J gene TRBJ2-6; no firm D call. V shed 3 bases and J shed 0 bases, with 15 bases lying between them. Germline values: CDR1 MNHEY, CDR2 SMNVEV (reference sequence). The CDR3 contains 18 residues. The CDR3 loop is CASSFSVAPPSGANVLTF. CDR3 nucleotides: TGTGCCAGCAGTTTCTCGGTTGCACCTCCCTCTGGGGCCAACGTCCTGACTTTC.

V is TRBV7-8 and J is TRBJ2-2; no reliable D call. Germline assignment: CDR1 SGHVS and CDR2 FQNEAQ. Deletions cut 3 bases from V and 0 bases from J, with 11 bases between. The CDR3 is 16 amino acids. The CDR3 region is CASSLRSSANTGELFF. As DNA, the CDR3 is TGTGCCAGCAGCTTGCGGTCCTCCGCGAACACCGGGGAGCTGTTTTTT.

The chain carries TRBV5-4 and TRBJ1-5; 8 bases are shared with TRBD1. This CDR3 is 14 amino acids long. V trimming: 0 bases; J trimming: 4 bases; junction bases outside the gene matches: 0. Germline V gene sequence: CDR1 SGHNT, CDR2 YYREEE (reference sequence). In DNA, the CDR3 is TGTGCCAGCAGCTTGGGGACAGGGAATCAGCCCCAGCATTTT. This codes for CASSLGTGNQPQHF.

The chain has TRBV4-1 and TRBJ2-3; D is possibly TRBD2 (6 bases). This CDR3 comprises 14 residues. Germline CDR1 and CDR2: MGHRA and YSYEKL. V dropped 4 bases and J dropped 5 bases, with 13 bases sitting between them. CDR3 protein: CASSPLAGQDTQYF. The CDR3 nucleotides are TGCGCCAGCAGCCCTCTTGCGGGGCAAGATACGCAGTATTTT.

The chain links TRBV15 to TRBJ1-4, with 12 bases aligning to TRBD1. Germline-derived CDR1 and CDR2 are LNHNV and YYDKDF (reference sequence). There are 19 residues in the CDR3. V was clipped by 2 bases and J by 2 bases; unmatched bases: 9. The CDR3 here is CATSRSPGQGARTNEKLFF. The CDR3 region has the DNA TGTGCCACCAGCAGATCACCGGGACAGGGGGCTAGGACTAATGAAAAACTGTTTTTT. The full variable domain, in which reference TRBV15 and TRBJ1-4 provide the parts outside the CDR3, is DAMVIQNPRYQVTQFGKPVTLSCSQTLNHNVMYWYQQKSSQAPKLLFHYYDKDFNNEADTPDNFQSRRPNTSFCFLDIRSPGLGDTAMYLCATSRSPGQGARTNEKLFFGSGTQLSVL.

This chain connects TRBV7-8 to TRBJ2-7; TRBD2 is a possible D gene (6 bases). The V gene's germline CDR1 is SGHVS and CDR2 FQNEAQ. The CDR3 contains 12 residues. V was cut by 5 bases and J by 6 bases, with 11 bases left in between. This CDR3 is CASSHNSGEQYF. The CDR3 DNA reads TGTGCCAGCAGCCATAATAGCGGCGAGCAGTACTTC.

This clone occurred once. Other nucleotide sequences in the sample specify the same CDR3. This chain connects TRBV2 to TRBJ1-1, with D possibly matching TRBD1 (5 bases). V gave up 9 bases and J gave up 0 bases, with 14 bases separating them. Germline CDR1 and CDR2: SNHLY and FYNNEI. The CDR3 runs 14 residues. Here the CDR3 reads CARPKEGMNTEAFF. The CDR3 DNA is TGTGCCAGACCCAAGGAGGGGATGAACACTGAAGCTTTCTTT.

The chain links TRBV30 to TRBJ2-7; D is unresolved. Trimming shortened V by 2 bases and J by 4 bases, and 15 bases separated the two germline ends. CDR1 is GTSNPN, CDR2 SVGIG, per germline (reference sequence). The length of the CDR3 is 14 residues. The CDR3 loop is CAWSNADYRYEQYF. The CDR3 region has the DNA TGTGCCTGGAGTAATGCGGATTACCGATACGAGCAGTACTTC.

The V call is TRBV7-9, the J call TRBJ1-5, with D unresolved. CDR1 and CDR2 from the germline V gene are SEHNR and FQNEAQ (reference sequence). V was pared by 5 bases and J by 2 bases, with 13 bases between. The CDR3 totals 15 residues. The CDR3, as DNA: TGTGCCAGCAGCCTACACGGGGATGGCAATCAGCCCCAGCATTTT. Translating it yields CASSLHGDGNQPQHF.

The chain uses TRBV5-1 and TRBJ2-1; a weak D match, TRBD2 (5 bases). The length of the CDR3 is 14 residues. The germline V and J ends were trimmed by 3 bases and 6 bases, with 13 bases remaining between them. CDR1 and CDR2 (germline): SGHRS, YFSETQ. CDR3 DNA: TGCGCCAGCAGCTCAACCCCCGAGGGCAATGAGCAGTTCTTC. This encodes CASSSTPEGNEQFF.

This clone was seen only once. The rearrangement uses TRBV7-9 and TRBJ2-2; TRBD2 matches 7 bases. The CDR3 spans 16 residues. Germline V gene data show CDR1 as SEHNR and CDR2 as FQNEAQ (reference sequence). The V segment lost 2 bases and the J segment 6 bases; nucleotides outside the gene matches: 9. CDR3 amino acids: CASSLTAGRGSGELFF. The DNA of the CDR3 is TGTGCCAGCAGCTTAACGGCAGGGAGGGGATCCGGGGAGCTGTTTTTT.

The chain has TRBV6-1 and TRBJ1-5; 7 nucleotides align to TRBD1. From germline, CDR1 is MNHNS and CDR2 SASEGT. CDR3 size: 15 residues. V shed 7 bases, J shed 1 base, and the junction held 7 bases outside the gene matches. The CDR3 coding sequence is TGTGCCAGCAAAGTTTTGGGACAGAGCAATCAGCCCCAGCATTTT. This sequence encodes CASKVLGQSNQPQHF.

This chain uses TRBV6-1 with TRBJ1-5; D gene uncertain. Germline V gene sequence: CDR1 MNHNS, CDR2 SASEGT. Trimming pared 4 bases from V and 2 bases from J, leaving 15 bases between. This CDR3 contains 16 residues. The DNA of the CDR3 is TGTGCCAGCAGTGGGGAGTCGGTTAGGCGCAATCAGCCCCAGCATTTT. Its translation is CASSGESVRRNQPQHF.

The J gene is TRBJ1-2, the V gene TRBV28, with D maybe TRBD1 (5 bases). The CDR3 runs 13 residues. Germline values: CDR1 MDHEN, CDR2 SYDVKM. The V end was cut by 8 bases, the J end by 3 bases, with 13 bases between. In nucleotides, the CDR3 is TGTGCCAGCCGATCTCAGGGCCACTATGGCTACACCTTC. As protein: CASRSQGHYGYTF.

The CDR3 nucleotides read TGTGCTAGTGGCTTCGGCCGCGGGGGGCTGACAGATACGCAGTATTTT. Translating it yields CASGFGRGGLTDTQYF. V is TRBV12-5 and J is TRBJ2-3; 8 bases are a match to TRBD2. Germline V gives CDR1 LGHNT, CDR2 FRNRAP. The CDR3 has 16 residues. V was pared by 6 bases and J by 3 bases, with 11 bases of the junction left unmatched.

V is TRBV5-1 and J is TRBJ2-5; TRBD2 is a possible D gene (6 bases). V shed 1 base and J shed 7 bases, with 11 bases lying between them. CDR1 and CDR2 from the germline V gene are SGHRS and YFSETQ. The CDR3 covers 13 residues. The CDR3 spells CASSLSGEGTQYF. The CDR3 nucleotides read TGCGCCAGCAGCTTGTCGGGGGAAGGGACCCAGTACTTC.

The chain has TRBV6-5 and TRBJ1-2, with 10 positions matching TRBD1. Losses at the gene ends were 6 bases for V and 4 bases for J; bases not matched to a gene: 8. Germline assignment: CDR1 MNHEY and CDR2 SVGAGI. The CDR3 spans 15 residues. As DNA, the CDR3 is TGTGCCAGCAGCCGCGACAGGGGGCGAGTCTATGGCTACACCTTC. It specifies CASSRDRGRVYGYTF.